This TCR beta chain was retrieved from a study of low-dose radiotherapy and immunotherapy resistance in tumors. The overall study: Intravenous cyclophosphamide at 200 mg/m2 preceded radiation and immunotherapy by one day, every two weeks.

Noted time point: before trial treatment. First-strand cDNA relied on TRAV- and TRBV-specific primers spanning alpha and beta chains. Over about 19 PCR cycles, TCRs were amplified from a constant-region primer and V-primer adapter. TCRdb ran MiXCR on the reads and lists one entry per CDR3 protein. The data show 65,000 to 90,000 distinct CDR3 sequences, with around 18% seen just once and more than 4.5% held by the top ten. This TCR derives from a male donor with prostate cancer. Source: PBMCs, taken before treatment.

CDR3 nucleotide sequence: TGCGCCAGCAGCCAAGATGGTAGCGGGGGCACCTTCAATGAGCAGTTCTTC. Protein product: CASSQDGSGGTFNEQFF. The genes are TRBV4-3 and TRBJ2-1, with 9 bases matching TRBD2. V trimming: 0 bases; J trimming: 6 bases; junction bases outside the gene matches: 9. The CDR3 extends over 17 amino acids. Looked up from germline, CDR1 is LGHNA and CDR2 is YSLEER.